Here is one TCR beta chain with its context. Its target is not known. The PCR made use of 60 Vbeta and 13 Jbeta primers. As processed by the authors: Later analysis identified approximately 80 million unique TCR beta chains, roughly 11 million shared. The assay was immunoSEQ multiplex PCR, and TCRdb's table has in-frame clones only and misses some. V and J calls plus clone size are reproduced from that table; the DNA served to infer D and trimming. This sample contains roughly 55,000 clones. These data are taken from a study of cytomegalovirus exposure and HLA in healthy donors. Study at large: HLA-typed donors were the source of some 85 million unique TCRs, which an early data release held. Study outcomes and limitations: Rates of TCR association differed by HLA locus in a later analysis, with DRB1 highest and HLA-C lowest.

This CDR3 has 16 amino acids. V shed 5 bases, J shed 0 bases, and the junction held 7 bases outside the gene matches. Germline loops: CDR1 SGHTA, CDR2 FQGNSA. The receptor was derived from a man between 50 and 59 years old in good health and CMV-seropositive. This chain connects TRBV7-2 to TRBJ1-3; 7 bases align to TRBD1. Sequenced sample: PBMCs. In DNA, the CDR3 is TGTGCCAGCAGCCCCCAGACAGGGTCCTCTGGAAACACCATATATTTT. This translates into CASSPQTGSSGNTIYF.